In its sample, the clone carrying this TCR beta chain was seen many times. Antigen unknown. The data belong to a study of T-cell memory formation after mild COVID-19. Study-wide context: The study found TCR clusters largely donor specific.

Sample barcodes and UMIs were carried by the TCR alpha and TCR beta cDNA libraries that 5'RACE generated with constant-segment primers. MiXCR, applied by TCRdb to the 5' RACE reads, yields one record per CDR3 protein. This table holds 35,000 to 40,000 distinct CDR3 sequences, about 6.1% found once. Regarding the study as a whole: Clones contracting over day 15 to 85 were CD4/CD8 balanced, with later expanders leaning CD4+. Some clones that responded were present in memory (sampled pre-infection), which suggests cross-reactive memory joined.

Germline V gene data show CDR1 as SEHNR and CDR2 as FQNEAQ (reference sequence). CDR3 size: 16 residues. Unmatched junction bases numbered 7, after V lost 2 bases and J lost 2 bases. This clonotype originated in an adult who had mild COVID-19 (a few samples of this study predate the infection). Cell type and time point are not known. Specimen: PBMCs or a T cell subset sorted from them (not recorded which). The chain has TRBV7-9 and TRBJ2-5; 8 bases agree with TRBD2. DNA of the CDR3: TGTGCCAGCAGCTTATCCGGGAGGGGTAATCAAGAGACCCAGTACTTC. As protein: CASSLSGRGNQETQYF.